This T cell receptor beta chain was profiled in a study of OX40 agonist ivuxolimab in advanced cancers. General observations from the study: Some nonresponders also had low normalized T-cell clonal expansion. Blood T cells, both CD4+ and CD8+, expanded clonally by week 6 at 0.1 to 3.0 mg/kg.

This clone was recorded once. Its cognate antigen is unknown. CDR3 length equals 14 residues. Germline CDR1 reads SGHRS; CDR2 reads YFSETQ. Between the trimmed V and J ends, which lost 2 bases and 2 bases, there was a span of 10 bases. TCRdb's copy holds only in-frame clones and misses some; the assay was immunoSEQ multiplex PCR. The sample shows tens of thousands of clones, more than 70% of them seen only once. The genes are TRBV5-1 and TRBJ2-5; TRBD1 is a possible D gene (5 bases). Sample: CD4+ or CD8+ T cells sorted from blood, taken in a trial of the OX40 agonist ivuxolimab. The receptor was derived from an adult with an advanced solid tumor such as melanoma, head and neck, liver or kidney cancer. In DNA form, the CDR3 reads TGCGCCAGCAGCTTCGACAGTTTTCAAGAGACCCAGTACTTC. Translated: CASSFDSFQETQYF.